This T cell receptor (beta chain) emerged from a study of blood T cells in healthy people across ages. V was clipped by 9 bases and J by 0 bases, with 11 bases between them. This CDR3 has 14 amino acids. The V gene's germline CDR1 is LNHDA and CDR2 SQIVND (reference sequence). This clonotype occurred a few times. A second 7 to 11 cycle PCR used barcoded and J-beta primers. All cDNA molecules were each tagged by a template-switch adaptor with 12 random nucleotides. MiXCR was run by TCRdb on the 5' RACE reads, yielding one entry per CDR3 protein. Altogether about 1.6 million distinct CDR3 sequences are present, about 32% being singletons, with the ten largest covering approximately 11%. For every donor, a draw yielded ten milliliters of peripheral blood. Per individual sample, total RNA of at least 5.5 micrograms was extracted.

The clonotype comes from a woman aged 25 to 45 in good health. The rearrangement uses TRBV19 and TRBJ1-4; D gene unclear. The sample was blood. The CDR3 DNA sequence: TGTGCCAGCTGCCCCGGGACAACTAATGAAAAACTGTTTTTT. Residues: CASCPGTTNEKLFF.